These 8 T cell receptor beta chains were all obtained from the same sample, sequenced in a study of cytomegalovirus exposure and HLA in healthy donors. PCR used 60 Vbeta primers and 13 Jbeta primers. The table came from immunoSEQ multiplex PCR; TCRdb's copy has only in-frame clones and leaves some out. Here the sample spans more than 110,000 clones, 75% to 80% being singletons. The specimen sequenced was PBMCs. These receptor sequences come from a man in his late teens or twenties in good health and CMV-seronegative.

This chain connects TRBV9 to TRBJ2-1, with 11 nucleotides matching TRBD2. The CDR3 covers 16 residues. V lost 2 bases, J lost 4 bases, and 5 bases stayed unmatched. Germline-derived CDR1 and CDR2 are SGDLS and YYNGEE. CDR3 nucleotide sequence: TGTGCCAGCAGCGTGGGTGGGACTAGCGGATACAATGAGCAGTTCTTC. It encodes CASSVGGTSGYNEQFF.

The chain uses TRBV15 and TRBJ2-6; D may be TRBD1 (5 bases). Germline V gives CDR1 LNHNV, CDR2 YYDKDF (reference sequence). The CDR3 covers 17 residues. The V end lost 4 bases, the J end lost 0 bases, and 13 bases lay between the germline ends. CDR3 nucleotides: TGTGCCACCAGCACGCGGACACCTAGCTCTGGGGCCAACGTCCTGACTTTC. This translates into CATSTRTPSSGANVLTF.

The DNA for the CDR3 is TGTGCCAGCAGGGGGACAGGGGTGAACGAGCAGTACTTC. Amino acid sequence: CASRGTGVNEQYF. The V gene is TRBV2, the J gene TRBJ2-7, with 10 bases identical to TRBD1. The junction had 4 bases not matched to a gene; V was cut back by 6 bases and J by 5 bases. This CDR3 comprises 13 residues. Germline V gives CDR1 SNHLY, CDR2 FYNNEI.

As DNA, the CDR3 is TGTGCCAGCAGTGAAGCGGCGGGGCCTGAGCAGTACTTC. It codes for CASSEAAGPEQYF. The rearrangement joins TRBV6-1 to TRBJ2-7, with D maybe TRBD2 (6 bases). V was pared by 0 bases and J by 7 bases, with 10 bases between. The germline V gene has CDR1 MNHNS and CDR2 SASEGT. The CDR3 length is 13 residues.

The rearrangement links TRBV5-6 to TRBJ2-7; D perhaps matches TRBD2 (6 bases). Per germline, CDR1 SGHDT and CDR2 YYEEEE. The CDR3 sequence is 17 residues long. V lost 1 base and J 4 bases, leaving 21 bases between the germline ends. The CDR3 is CASSLSGPWIGSYEQYF. CDR3 in DNA: TGTGCCAGCAGCTTGAGCGGGCCTTGGATCGGGAGTTACGAGCAGTACTTC. Based on the CDR3 plus reference TRBV5-6 and TRBJ2-7, the full variable domain is DAGVTQSPTHLIKTRGQQVTLRCSPKSGHDTVSWYQQALGQGPQFIFQYYEEEERQRGNFPDRFSGHQFPNYSSELNVNALLLGDSALYLCASSLSGPWIGSYEQYFGPGTRLTVT.

The rearrangement links TRBV6-5 to TRBJ2-3; 8 nucleotides match TRBD1. This CDR3 is built from 15 residues. Germline V lookup: CDR1 MNHEY, CDR2 SVGAGI. Losses at the gene ends were 5 bases for V and 0 bases for J; bases not matched to a gene: 4. CDR3 in amino acids: CASSQGQASTDTQYF. CDR3 sequence (DNA): TGTGCCAGCAGTCAGGGACAGGCTAGCACAGATACGCAGTATTTT.

The V call is TRBV5-1, the J call TRBJ2-1; 8 bases map to TRBD2. Germline V gives CDR1 SGHRS, CDR2 YFSETQ. With 5 bases clipped from V and 3 bases from J, the junction kept 13 bases outside the gene matches. The CDR3 totals 17 residues. The CDR3 loop is CASRAASGSTIYNEQFF. DNA for the CDR3: TGCGCCAGCAGGGCAGCGAGCGGGAGTACGATCTACAATGAGCAGTTCTTC.

This clone was picked up one time. The rearrangement links TRBV2 to TRBJ2-5, with D possibly TRBD2 on 7 matching bases. Germline CDR1 reads SNHLY; CDR2 reads FYNNEI. V gave up 8 bases and J gave up 3 bases, with 10 bases separating them. The CDR3 length is 12 residues. The CDR3 sequence is CASGRGEETQYF. CDR3 coding DNA: TGTGCCAGCGGGAGGGGGGAAGAGACCCAGTACTTC.